This note documents a single T cell receptor (beta chain) sequence. The data are from a study of blood T cell repertoires in COVID-19. Study in general: Sample material is recorded as cDNA or gDNA derived from T cells, B-cell-depleted T cells, or PBMCs.

Original processing notes: By means of reference gene primer amplification, nucleated cell counts were estimated. TCRdb's copy holds only in-frame clones and misses some; the assay was immunoSEQ multiplex PCR. V, J and clone size reflect that table, while D and trimming were determined from the DNA. The sample comprises around 700,000 clones, about nine tenths of which are singletons, and roughly 0.25% rests with the top ten. There are 13 residues in the CDR3. The V gene lost 3 bases and the J gene lost 5 bases, with 7 bases spanning the gap. J is TRBJ1-4 and V is TRBV12-3 or TRBV12-4; D ambiguous. The receptor was isolated from a woman aged 18-29 years with acute or convalescent COVID-19. Sequenced sample: peripheral blood. CDR3 coding DNA: TGTGCCAGCAGTTTCTACCGGAATGAAAAACTGTTTTTT. The encoded protein is CASSFYRNEKLFF.